This is a list of T cell receptor beta chains from one sample in a study of cytomegalovirus exposure and HLA in healthy donors. TCRdb's table, derived via immunoSEQ multiplex PCR, lists solely in-frame clones and lacks some. The sample lists about 170,000 clones; approximately 59% were seen once. Sequenced: PBMCs. All receptors come from a man in his forties in good health and CMV-seronegative. CDR3s include the opening cysteine and the closing phenylalanine or tryptophan. A D gene is named only where the DNA matches it firmly. Some rows have no size entry. The others give once, few or many, or a class for an expanded clone.

V: TRBV30
size: once
J: TRBJ1-1
D: TRBD1
CDR3: CAWSVGFTGDEAFF
DNA: TGTGCCTGGAGTGTAGGTTTTACAGGGGATGAAGCTTTCTTT

V: TRBV7-9
size: .
J: TRBJ1-2
D: TRBD1
CDR3: CAGSSLTRGDIYGYTF
DNA: TGTGCCGGCAGCTCTCTCACCAGGGGGGACATCTATGGCTACACCTTC

V: TRBV13
size: .
J: TRBJ2-1
D: TRBD2
CDR3: CASSLGGLAGGQGYNEQFF
DNA: TGTGCCAGCAGCTTAGGCGGACTAGCGGGGGGGCAAGGTTACAATGAGCAGTTCTTC

V: TRBV4-1
size: .
J: TRBJ1-1
D: .
CDR3: CASSQVEGGYTEAFF
DNA: TGCGCCAGCAGCCAAGTTGAAGGAGGATACACTGAAGCTTTCTTT

V: TRBV6-5
size: .
J: TRBJ2-5
D: TRBD2
CDR3: CASNRLAEETQYF
DNA: TGTGCCAGCAACAGACTAGCGGAAGAGACCCAGTACTTC

V: TRBV27
size: .
J: TRBJ2-3
D: .
CDR3: CASRETVTDTQYF
DNA: TGTGCCAGCAGGGAGACTGTCACAGATACGCAGTATTTT

V: TRBV6-1
size: .
J: TRBJ2-1
D: TRBD2
CDR3: CATLGLAGYNEQFF
DNA: TGTGCCACCCTCGGACTAGCGGGATACAATGAGCAGTTCTTC

V: TRBV7-2
size: few
J: TRBJ2-3
D: .
CDR3: CASSSGRGTDTQYF
DNA: TGTGCCAGCAGCTCGGGCAGGGGCACAGATACGCAGTATTTT

V: TRBV19
size: .
J: TRBJ2-1
D: TRBD1
CDR3: CASSKPGQGTNEQFF
DNA: TGTGCCAGCTCTAAGCCGGGACAGGGGACGAATGAGCAGTTCTTC

V: TRBV9
size: .
J: TRBJ1-1
D: TRBD1
CDR3: CASSSPRTGGQTNTEAFF
DNA: TGTGCCAGCAGCTCCCCACGAACAGGGGGCCAAACAAACACTGAAGCTTTCTTT

V: TRBV6-5
size: .
J: TRBJ2-2
D: TRBD2
CDR3: CASRKSGRDTGELFF
DNA: TGTGCCAGCAGGAAAAGCGGGAGGGACACCGGGGAGCTGTTTTTT

V: TRBV7-8
size: .
J: TRBJ2-1
D: TRBD1
CDR3: CASSLGGTGVYNEQFF
DNA: TGTGCCAGCAGCTTAGGGGGGACAGGGGTATACAATGAGCAGTTCTTC

V: TRBV2
size: once
J: TRBJ2-2
D: TRBD1
CDR3: CASSERGTGGIGELFF
DNA: TGTGCCAGCAGTGAACGTGGGACAGGGGGAATCGGGGAGCTGTTTTTT

V: TRBV7-9
size: .
J: TRBJ1-5
D: TRBD1
CDR3: CVSSLARDSYSNQPQHF
DNA: TGTGTCAGCAGCTTAGCGCGGGACAGTTATAGCAATCAGCCCCAGCATTTT

V: TRBV18
size: few
J: TRBJ2-1
D: TRBD2
CDR3: CASSQDWTFGGLAEYNEQFF
DNA: TGTGCCAGCTCCCAGGATTGGACTTTCGGCGGACTAGCGGAGTACAATGAGCAGTTCTTC

V: TRBV12-5
size: .
J: TRBJ2-1
D: .
CDR3: CASARDEQFF
DNA: TGTGCTAGTGCCCGGGATGAGCAGTTCTTC

V: TRBV7-9
size: .
J: TRBJ2-1
D: .
CDR3: CSSSFLATYNEQFF
DNA: TGTTCCAGCAGCTTTCTAGCCACCTACAATGAGCAGTTCTTC

V: TRBV5-6
size: .
J: TRBJ1-4
D: TRBD1
CDR3: CASSLARTGRDEKLFF
DNA: TGTGCCAGCAGCTTGGCCCGGACAGGGAGAGATGAAAAACTGTTTTTT

V: TRBV11-2
size: few
J: TRBJ2-1
D: TRBD2
CDR3: CASSLGTSGYSYNEQFF
DNA: TGTGCCAGCAGCTTAGGGACTAGCGGGTACTCCTACAATGAGCAGTTCTTC

V: TRBV29-1
size: .
J: TRBJ1-2
D: TRBD1
CDR3: CSVEDLTGTGLGGYTF
DNA: TGCAGCGTTGAAGATCTTACCGGGACAGGGCTTGGTGGCTACACCTTC

V: TRBV6-1
size: .
J: TRBJ2-1
D: .
CDR3: CASSEMAGNSYNEQFF
DNA: TGTGCCAGCAGTGAAATGGCGGGGAACTCCTACAATGAGCAGTTCTTC

V: TRBV7-2
size: .
J: TRBJ2-4
D: TRBD2
CDR3: CASSRVVGLASGIQYF
DNA: TGTGCCAGCAGCCGAGTCGTGGGACTAGCGAGTGGCATTCAGTACTTC

V: TRBV9
size: few
J: TRBJ2-7
D: .
CDR3: CASSGDRSSYEQYF
DNA: TGTGCCAGCAGCGGTGATAGGAGCTCCTACGAGCAGTACTTC

V: TRBV6-1
size: .
J: TRBJ1-5
D: TRBD1
CDR3: CASSELSRQGLLQPQHF
DNA: TGTGCCAGCAGTGAACTCTCCCGACAGGGCTTATTACAGCCCCAGCATTTT

V: TRBV2
size: few
J: TRBJ2-3
D: TRBD2
CDR3: CASSGLAGGPNTQYF
DNA: TGTGCCAGCAGTGGGCTAGCGGGAGGGCCGAATACGCAGTATTTT

V: TRBV30
size: once
J: TRBJ1-3
D: .
CDR3: CAWSEDSGNTIYF
DNA: TGTGCCTGGAGCGAGGACTCTGGAAACACCATATATTTT

V: TRBV15
size: .
J: TRBJ2-7
D: .
CDR3: CATSRARDSLFYEQYF
DNA: TGTGCCACCAGCAGAGCCCGGGACTCTCTTTTCTACGAGCAGTACTTC

V: TRBV6-5
size: .
J: TRBJ1-1
D: TRBD1
CDR3: CASSNTGVTEAFF
DNA: TGTGCCAGCAGTAACACAGGGGTAACTGAAGCTTTCTTT

V: TRBV27
size: few
J: TRBJ2-3
D: TRBD2
CDR3: CASSSGTSGRGGTDTQYF
DNA: TGTGCCAGCAGTTCCGGGACTAGCGGGAGAGGGGGCACAGATACGCAGTATTTT

V: TRBV18
size: few
J: TRBJ2-7
D: TRBD2
CDR3: CASSPQRENANEQYF
DNA: TGTGCCAGCTCCCCCCAGCGGGAGAACGCCAACGAGCAGTACTTC

V: TRBV25-1
size: .
J: TRBJ1-2
D: TRBD1
CDR3: CASSDPKADRVGYGYTF
DNA: TGTGCCAGCAGTGACCCTAAGGCCGACAGGGTGGGCTATGGCTACACCTTC

V: TRBV6-1
size: .
J: TRBJ1-1
D: .
CDR3: CASSSGPSTEAFF
DNA: TGTGCCAGCAGTAGTGGGCCCTCGACTGAAGCTTTCTTT

V: TRBV4-3
size: few
J: TRBJ2-7
D: .
CDR3: CASSQDRDKDTFSYEQYF
DNA: TGCGCCAGCAGCCAAGATCGGGACAAGGATACCTTCTCCTACGAGCAGTACTTC

V: TRBV11-2
size: few
J: TRBJ2-7
D: TRBD2
CDR3: CASSPLAGGLQAEQYF
DNA: TGTGCCAGCAGCCCACTAGCGGGGGGGCTCCAGGCCGAGCAGTACTTC

V: TRBV7-9
size: .
J: TRBJ2-3
D: TRBD2
CDR3: CASSSSLLAGGGDTQYF
DNA: TGTGCCAGCAGCTCCTCCCTTCTAGCGGGAGGAGGAGATACGCAGTATTTT

V: TRBV7-2
size: .
J: TRBJ2-6
D: TRBD1
CDR3: CASTRTGSGANVLTF
DNA: TGTGCCAGCACCCGGACAGGGTCTGGGGCCAACGTCCTGACTTTC

V: TRBV7-2
size: few
J: TRBJ2-5
D: .
CDR3: CASSLGQPGGETQYF
DNA: TGTGCCAGCAGCTTAGGACAACCAGGGGGGGAGACCCAGTACTTC

V: TRBV30
size: .
J: TRBJ1-3
D: .
CDR3: CAWSPGLNSGNTIYF
DNA: TGTGCCTGGAGTCCGGGACTCAACTCTGGAAACACCATATATTTT

V: TRBV15
size: .
J: TRBJ2-1
D: .
CDR3: CATSRGPMNEQFF
DNA: TGTGCCACCAGCAGAGGTCCAATGAATGAGCAGTTCTTC

V: TRBV5-1
size: .
J: TRBJ1-1
D: TRBD1
CDR3: CASRPFTGENTEAFF
DNA: TGCGCCAGCAGGCCCTTCACAGGGGAGAACACTGAAGCTTTCTTT

V: TRBV6-1
size: few
J: TRBJ2-1
D: .
CDR3: CASSGTEYNEQFF
DNA: TGTGCCAGCAGTGGGACAGAGTACAATGAGCAGTTCTTC

V: TRBV19
size: .
J: TRBJ2-7
D: TRBD2
CDR3: CASSEGLAGGYEQYF
DNA: TGTGCCAGTAGTGAAGGACTAGCGGGAGGGTACGAGCAGTACTTC

V: TRBV7-9
size: few
J: TRBJ2-5
D: TRBD1
CDR3: CASRSDRGPQETQYF
DNA: TGTGCCAGCAGGTCGGACAGGGGGCCACAAGAGACCCAGTACTTC

V: TRBV27
size: .
J: TRBJ2-5
D: .
CDR3: CASRATTAQYF
DNA: TGTGCCAGCAGAGCAACTACCGCGCAGTACTTC

V: TRBV7-9
size: few
J: TRBJ1-5
D: TRBD1
CDR3: CASSSTGDSQPQHF
DNA: TGTGCCAGCAGCTCTACAGGGGATAGCCAGCCCCAGCATTTT

V: TRBV6-1
size: .
J: TRBJ2-4
D: TRBD2
CDR3: CASSASGTSGSAGKNIQYF
DNA: TGTGCCAGCAGTGCTTCCGGGACTAGCGGGTCCGCGGGCAAAAACATTCAGTACTTC

V: TRBV7-3
size: .
J: TRBJ2-2
D: TRBD1
CDR3: CASSLADRGPYTGELFF
DNA: TGTGCCAGCAGCTTAGCTGACAGGGGGCCTTACACCGGGGAGCTGTTTTTT

V: TRBV6-6
size: .
J: TRBJ1-2
D: .
CDR3: CASSPGQSGYTF
DNA: TGTGCCAGCAGCCCCGGACAGAGTGGCTACACCTTC

V: TRBV7-2
size: .
J: TRBJ1-1
D: .
CDR3: CASSNRSSGQTEAFF
DNA: TGTGCCAGCAGCAACCGTTCCTCCGGTCAAACTGAAGCTTTCTTT

V: TRBV4-2
size: .
J: TRBJ2-6
D: .
CDR3: CASSQDSMGRSGANVLTF
DNA: TGTGCCAGCAGCCAAGATAGCATGGGGCGCTCTGGGGCCAACGTCCTGACTTTC

V: TRBV7-9
size: .
J: TRBJ2-5
D: .
CDR3: CASSLARNQETQYF
DNA: TGTGCCAGCAGCTTAGCGCGCAACCAAGAGACCCAGTACTTC

V: TRBV5-4
size: few
J: TRBJ2-4
D: .
CDR3: CASSLQIRSKNIQYF
DNA: TGTGCCAGCAGCTTGCAGATAAGGAGCAAAAACATTCAGTACTTC

V: TRBV4-3
size: .
J: TRBJ2-2
D: .
CDR3: CASSQVWSNTGELFF
DNA: TGCGCCAGCAGCCAAGTCTGGAGCAACACCGGGGAGCTGTTTTTT

V: TRBV27
size: .
J: TRBJ2-3
D: TRBD2
CDR3: CASRLGLVDAYGFTDTQYF
DNA: TGTGCCAGCAGACTCGGACTAGTCGACGCCTATGGATTCACAGATACGCAGTATTTT

V: TRBV6-1
size: .
J: TRBJ2-7
D: .
CDR3: CASSEQGRVRTYEQYF
DNA: TGTGCCAGCAGTGAGCAGGGGAGGGTACGTACCTACGAGCAGTACTTC

V: TRBV5-4
size: few
J: TRBJ2-1
D: .
CDR3: CASSRMSGSSSEQFF
DNA: TGTGCCAGCAGTCGGATGAGTGGGAGTTCGAGTGAGCAGTTCTTC

V: TRBV7-2
size: .
J: TRBJ2-2
D: .
CDR3: CASSTTNTGELFF
DNA: TGTGCCAGCAGCACAACGAACACCGGGGAGCTGTTTTTT